The TCR beta chain under discussion was sequenced for a study of blood T cell repertoires in COVID-19 (dated by TCRdb to 2020 to 2021). Context from the whole study: The collaborator samples originated in the United States, Italy and Spain and spanned the acute and convalescent phases of COVID-19. The material from the prospective study consisted of cDNA or gDNA derived from T cells, B-cell-depleted T cells, or PBMCs. Deeply sampled blood TCRbeta repertoires from subjects exposed to, actively infected with, or recovered from COVID-19 were included in the dataset. A freely available public database, intended as a resource for researchers studying the immune response to SARS-CoV-2, is where the repertoires were released. Sample metadata almost always included a de-identified subject ID, COVID-19 status, age in years and sex. Samples were obtained from the ongoing ImmuneRACE study (first 160 participants) and from over 1,000 subjects provided by 6 global collaborators. Where available, HLA class I and class II types were obtained from metadata supplied by the sample provider rather than from assay-based typing. What the authors observed across the whole study: The quantity of clinical and demographic metadata differed by source and by participant and was supplied without curation.

At one collaborating source in Seattle, patients were enrolled during active infection and were followed longitudinally through the course of disease. The collaborating institutions used their own protocols to collect whole blood in K2EDTA tubes. For TCRbeta analysis, collaborators shipped samples in one of three forms: frozen whole blood, isolated PBMCs, or DNA extracted from either of those sample types. Between the V and J ends, shortened by 6 bases and 0 bases respectively, the junction contains 13 bases. Per the germline V gene, MNHEY is the CDR1 and SVGEGT is the CDR2. The CDR3 goes from the cysteine to the phenylalanine over 15 residues. Only CDR3 DNA is held: 45 bases, read in frame from base 1. Comments on this clone: Its antigen remains undetermined. Per-base quality was not reported, and no clone a single base away is much larger than it.

TCRbeta CDR3 regions were amplified from genomic DNA by means of the immunoSEQ Assay, a bias-controlled multiplex PCR. The paper's data handling went like this. The number of nucleated cells in each sample was estimated from the amplification of reference gene primers within the assay. To quantify the absolute abundance of each unique TCRbeta CDR3 rearrangement, sequence reads were collapsed and filtered. For each sample, productive Simpson clonality was calculated as the square root of Simpson's diversity index over productive rearrangements. Drawn from immuneACCESS, this table holds only the in-frame rearrangements with V and J called that TCRdb kept. Clones are partly lost; checked studies trace under half to an unresolved V gene and leave the rest unexplained. V, J and clone size derive from that table, while D and trimming were established from the DNA sequence. The table for this sample lists approximately 70,000 clones; approximately 90% of them were counted only once. Roughly 3.6% of the sample lies in the top ten.

The receptor was derived from a woman in her forties or fifties with COVID-19, enrolled during active disease. Sequencing was carried out using peripheral blood. The chain couples TRBV6-2 or TRBV6-3 to TRBJ2-3; TRBD1 is a weak D gene call, 6 bases matching. The nucleotide sequence reads as follows: TGTGCCAGCAGCCATGGGGACATAAGCACAGATACGCAGTATTTT. This encodes CASSHGDISTDTQYF.